This T cell receptor beta chain was sequenced in a study of blood T cell repertoires in COVID-19. Sequenced by immunoSEQ multiplex PCR; TCRdb stores in-frame clones only, minus some. The repertoire holds approximately 230,000 clones, with 86% as singletons. The CDR3 runs to 14 residues. In germline, CDR1 is LNHDA, CDR2 SQIVND (reference sequence). Trimming cost V 6 bases and J 2 bases; bases outside gene matches: 7. The V call is TRBV19, the J call TRBJ2-7; TRBD1 matches 7 bases. Input material: PBMCs or T cells enriched from blood (not recorded which). This receptor was identified in a man aged 35 to 55 who had recovered from COVID-19. CDR3 sequence reads: CASSKQGEPYEQYF. As DNA, the CDR3 is TGTGCCAGTAGCAAGCAGGGGGAACCCTACGAGCAGTACTTC. The full variable domain, completed using reference TRBV19 and TRBJ2-7, is DGGITQSPKYLFRKEGQNVTLSCEQNLNHDAMYWYRQDPGQGLRLIYYSQIVNDFQKGDIAEGYSVSREKKESFPLTVTSAQKNPTAFYLCASSKQGEPYEQYFGPGTRLTVT.